Sequencing of this T cell receptor beta chain was carried out in a study of T cells in Graves' hyperthyroidism and ophthalmopathy. CDR3 length: 13 residues. Trimming cost V 1 base and J 4 bases, with 8 bases left between them. Germline assignment: CDR1 SGHDN and CDR2 FVKESK. Regions amplified from RNA transcripts were the TCR beta CDR3 regions. With the HTBI primer set, the TCR CDR3 went through a first round of RT-PCR. TCRdb analysed the multiplex PCR reads with MiXCR anew, one entry per CDR3 protein. Of 550,000 to 700,000 distinct CDR3 sequences detected, about 45% appear once; the ten largest clones hold 19%.

The sequencing sample was made of peripheral blood or thyroid tissue (not recorded which). This chain connects TRBV14 to TRBJ2-7; D remains ambiguous. The origin of this receptor is an adult woman with Graves' disease, either hyperthyroidism or ophthalmopathy (not recorded which). In DNA form, the CDR3 reads TGTGCCAGCAGCCAAGCAGGCTTTTACGAGCAGTACTTC. Amino acid sequence: CASSQAGFYEQYF.